This T cell receptor beta chain appears in the sequencing data of a study of blood T cell repertoires in COVID-19. In the study overall: The United States, Italy and Spain provided the acute and convalescent COVID-19 samples. From T cells, B-cell-depleted T cells, or PBMCs came the material, which was cDNA or gDNA.

Using immunoSEQ multiplex PCR, the repertoire was profiled, and TCRdb retains in-frame clones only, with some absent. The sample yields more than 350,000 clones, around nine tenths seen once. Individuals aged roughly 18 to 95 years were recruited from about two dozen US areas. Two consecutive negative NP/OP PCR tests, clearance, or resolved symptoms defined Cohort 3 recovery. The CDR3 is made up of 17 amino acids. Trimming shortened V by 2 bases and J by 5 bases, and 19 bases separated the two germline ends. Germline assignment: CDR1 SGHNT and CDR2 YYREEE (reference sequence). Sequenced: PBMCs or T cells enriched from blood (not recorded which). The origin of this receptor is a woman in her 50s who had recovered from COVID-19. The chain joins TRBV5-4 to TRBJ1-4, with a possible D match to TRBD1 (6 bases). The CDR3 spells CASSLRLAGAQNEKLFF. Written as DNA, the CDR3 is TGTGCCAGCAGCTTAAGGTTGGCGGGGGCTCAGAATGAAAAACTGTTTTTT.